Following are 22 T cell receptor beta chains from one sample sequenced in a study of blood T cell repertoires in COVID-19. This table comes from immunoSEQ multiplex PCR, and its TCRdb copy is limited to in-frame clones, with some not included. The table shows 150,000 or so clones, with approximately 87% occurring only once. Material for sequencing was peripheral blood. The receptor source for this set is a man older than 75 with acute or convalescent COVID-19.

This clone is a singleton in its sample. The chain employs TRBV6-5 and TRBJ1-3; no clear D gene. CDR3 size: 14 residues. V was trimmed by 7 bases and J by 7 bases, leaving 17 bases between them. Per germline, CDR1 MNHEY and CDR2 SVGAGI. This CDR3 reads CASTHRGRSNTIYF. The CDR3 region has the DNA TGTGCCAGCACCCACCGGGGAAGGTCGAACACCATATATTTT.

The rearrangement joins TRBV12-3 or TRBV12-4 to TRBJ1-3; D not certain. Trimming pared 3 bases from V and 0 bases from J, leaving 3 bases between. The CDR3 covers 13 residues. The CDR3 nucleotides read TGTGCCAGCAGTTTTTACTCTGGAAACACCATATATTTT. Translated, it gives CASSFYSGNTIYF.

This CDR3 is CASRVGQATNEKLFF. The CDR3 DNA follows: TGTGCCAGCAGGGTGGGACAAGCAACTAATGAAAAACTGTTTTTT. The chain recombines TRBV2 with TRBJ1-4, with D possibly matching TRBD1 (6 bases). Trimming pared 6 bases from V and 0 bases from J, leaving 11 bases between. CDR3 size: 15 residues. Germline CDR1 and CDR2: SNHLY and FYNNEI.

CDR3: CAWSSLAGANVLTF. The CDR3 region has the DNA TGTGCCTGGAGTTCACTCGCTGGGGCCAACGTCCTGACTTTC. The rearrangement uses TRBV30 and TRBJ2-6; D is ambiguous. V was shortened by 2 bases and J by 2 bases, with 7 bases between the two germline ends. Germline V gene data show CDR1 as GTSNPN and CDR2 as SVGIG (reference sequence). CDR3 size: 14 residues.

The chain recombines TRBV6-5 with TRBJ2-7, with 9 bases that match TRBD1. The V segment lost 6 bases and the J segment 3 bases; nucleotides outside the gene matches: 9. This CDR3 comprises 15 residues. In germline, CDR1 is MNHEY, CDR2 SVGAGI. CDR3 region: CASRPGTGSFYEQYF. CDR3 DNA: TGTGCCAGCAGACCAGGGACAGGGAGTTTCTACGAGCAGTACTTC.

This chain joins TRBV3-1 (or the pseudogene TRBV3-2) and TRBJ1-4; 7 bases are shared with TRBD1. Germline-derived CDR1 and CDR2 are LGHDT and YNNKEL (reference sequence). The CDR3 runs to 16 residues. Trimming took 4 bases from V and 5 from J; bases not matched to a gene: 10. CDR3 in amino acids: CASSRTEQGRNEKLFF. The CDR3 bases are TGTGCCAGCAGCCGGACGGAACAGGGGCGGAATGAAAAACTGTTTTTT.

The V and J genes are TRBV2 and TRBJ1-1, with 9 bases fitting TRBD1. Trimming cost V 7 bases and J 8 bases; bases outside gene matches: 11. Germline-derived CDR1 and CDR2 are SNHLY and FYNNEI. The CDR3 extends over 14 amino acids. The CDR3 region has the DNA TGTGCCAGCATTCCCGACAGGGGGTGGCGAGAAGCTTTCTTT. Protein: CASIPDRGWREAFF.

The rearrangement uses TRBV7-2 and TRBJ2-7; 7 bases are a match to TRBD1. The CDR3 spans 15 residues. CDR1 is SGHTA and CDR2 is FQGNSA in the germline V gene. The ends lost 1 base at V and 0 bases at J; junction bases unmatched: 3. CDR3 protein: CASSLGAGGSYEQYF. The CDR3 DNA sequence: TGTGCCAGCAGCTTAGGAGCAGGGGGCTCCTACGAGCAGTACTTC.

This clone has just one count. The genes are TRBV28 and TRBJ2-4; TRBD1 aligns across 11 bases. The germline V gene encodes CDR1 MDHEN and CDR2 SYDVKM. V lost 5 bases and J lost 3; bases outside the gene matches: 6. The CDR3 runs 16 residues. CDR3 DNA: TGTGCCAGCAGTCCCCGGGACAGGGGGTTCAAAAACATTCAGTACTTC. Encoded protein: CASSPRDRGFKNIQYF. Looking up the rest from reference TRBV28 and TRBJ2-4 gives the full variable domain: DVKVTQSSRYLVKRTGEKVFLECVQDMDHENMFWYRQDPGLGLRLIYFSYDVKMKEKGDIPEGYSVSREKKERFSLILESASTNQTSMYLCASSPRDRGFKNIQYFGAGTRLSVL.

This rearrangement joins TRBV10-3 to TRBJ1-5; D is possibly TRBD1 (6 bases). The CDR3 sequence is 15 residues long. With 6 bases removed from V and 2 bases from J, the gap between germline ends came to 14 bases. CDR1 is ENHRY, CDR2 SYGVKD, per germline. Here the CDR3 DNA reads TGTGCCATCAGGGAGGGACGACAGGGCAATCAGCCCCAGCATTTT. Protein product: CAIREGRQGNQPQHF.

As for this clone: Its ends do not fully match the called genes, so a read error is possible. The V call is TRBV5-1, the J call TRBJ2-1; D call uncertain. The CDR3 has 14 amino acids. Germline V gene lookup returns CDR1 SGHRS and CDR2 YFSETQ. DNA of the CDR3: TGCGCCAGCAGTTTGGGTGCTATCGGTAATGAGCAGTTCTTC. Protein product: CASSLGAIGNEQFF.

This clone appeared once. V and J are TRBV28 and TRBJ1-2; perhaps TRBD1 as D (5 bases). This CDR3 spans 12 amino acids. The germline CDR1 and CDR2 sequences are MDHEN and SYDVKM. V was shortened by 6 bases and J by 8 bases, with 13 bases between the two germline ends. Here the CDR3 DNA reads TGTGCCAGCAGGTTGGGGGGACGCGGCTACACCTTC. Amino acids: CASRLGGRGYTF.

This chain links TRBV2 with TRBJ2-2; TRBD2 matches at 7 bases. The V gene end was trimmed by 7 bases and the J gene end by 3 bases; junction bases not matched to a gene: 8. The CDR3 has 15 amino acids. Per the germline V gene, CDR1 is SNHLY and CDR2 is FYNNEI. This chain's CDR3 is CASTQRAGDTGELFF. The CDR3 DNA reads as TGTGCCAGCACTCAGAGGGCGGGGGACACCGGGGAGCTGTTTTTT.

V is TRBV7-8 and J is TRBJ2-7, with 9 bases identical to TRBD2. There are 15 residues in the CDR3. Germline V gene sequence: CDR1 SGHVS, CDR2 FQNEAQ. Trimming removed 1 base from V and 4 bases from J; junction bases left unmatched: 5. CDR3 in amino acids: CASSLGAGGLYEQYF. CDR3 coding DNA: TGTGCCAGCAGCTTAGGAGCGGGAGGCCTTTACGAGCAGTACTTC.

The chain links TRBV27 to TRBJ2-5; D is undetermined. Germline V gene sequence: CDR1 MNHEY, CDR2 SMNVEV (reference sequence). Trimming pared 7 bases from V and 5 bases from J, leaving 17 bases between. This CDR3 is built from 14 residues. The CDR3 coding sequence is TGTGCCAGCAAAAAATCCCCCAACGGGGAGACCCAGTACTTC. It encodes CASKKSPNGETQYF.

The J gene is TRBJ2-7, the V gene TRBV27; TRBD2 aligns across 12 bases. The CDR3 loop spans 18 amino acids. The V and J ends lost 3 bases and 2 bases, in that order; junction bases with no gene match: 11. In germline, CDR1 is MNHEY, CDR2 SMNVEV (reference sequence). In DNA form, the CDR3 reads TGTGCCAGCAGTTTTCGACTAGCGGGAGCTCCGGGGACCTACGAGCAGTACTTC. As protein: CASSFRLAGAPGTYEQYF.

This rearrangement joins TRBV5-6 to TRBJ2-3; 8 nucleotides match TRBD1. CDR1 and CDR2 from the germline V gene are SGHDT and YYEEEE. Trimming cost V 4 bases and J 0 bases; bases outside gene matches: 4. This CDR3 spans 15 amino acids. The CDR3 region has the DNA TGTGCCAGCAGCCTCCGACAGGGGAGCACAGATACGCAGTATTTT. Its protein product is CASSLRQGSTDTQYF.

This chain uses TRBV15 with TRBJ1-6; TRBD1 is a possible D gene (5 bases). Germline values: CDR1 LNHNV, CDR2 YYDKDF (reference sequence). Trimming cost V 0 bases and J 10 bases, with 16 bases left between them. The CDR3 extends over 16 amino acids. CDR3 amino acids: CATSRDLGRVGSPLHF. The CDR3 DNA reads TGTGCCACCAGCAGAGATCTAGGCAGGGTCGGGTCACCCCTCCACTTT. The full variable domain, completed using reference TRBV15 and TRBJ1-6, is DAMVIQNPRYQVTQFGKPVTLSCSQTLNHNVMYWYQQKSSQAPKLLFHYYDKDFNNEADTPDNFQSRRPNTSFCFLDIRSPGLGDTAMYLCATSRDLGRVGSPLHFGNGTRLTVT.

This chain links TRBV11-2 with TRBJ2-7; 10 bases match TRBD1. This CDR3 has 16 residues. Germline trimming cut 3 bases from V and 4 bases from J; bases unmatched to any gene: 9. Per the germline V gene, CDR1 is SGHAT and CDR2 is FQNNGV. DNA for the CDR3: TGTGCCAGCAGCTTTGTCCTGACAGGGGGCCAATACGAGCAGTACTTC. It is translated as CASSFVLTGGQYEQYF.

The chain recombines TRBV5-1 with TRBJ1-2; TRBD1 agrees at 9 bases. Trimming at V came to 4 bases and at J to 6 bases, leaving 7 bases not matched to a gene. Germline V gene lookup returns CDR1 SGHRS and CDR2 YFSETQ. This CDR3 is built from 14 residues. The CDR3 loop reads CASSRSQGADGYTF. CDR3 sequence (DNA): TGCGCCAGCAGCCGATCACAGGGGGCGGATGGCTACACCTTC.

The chain joins TRBV2 to TRBJ1-5; D is unresolved. Germline-derived CDR1 and CDR2 are SNHLY and FYNNEI. Trimming shortened V by 0 bases and J by 2 bases, and 8 bases separated the two germline ends. The CDR3 contains 15 residues. This CDR3 is CASSEAERGNQPQHF. The CDR3 bases are TGTGCCAGCAGTGAAGCGGAGCGGGGCAATCAGCCCCAGCATTTT.

This rearrangement joins TRBV6-5 to TRBJ2-7; no clear D gene. Germline V lookup: CDR1 MNHEY, CDR2 SVGAGI. The germline V and J ends were trimmed by 6 bases and 3 bases, with 3 bases remaining between them. The CDR3 runs to 10 residues. The CDR3 bases are TGTGCCAGCAGCAACTACGAGCAGTACTTC. It codes for CASSNYEQYF.